The 24 T cell receptor beta chains below were found in one sample sequenced in a study of beta chain features in type 1 diabetes. Findings and limits, study-wide: Moderate yet significant TCRB CDR3 shortening was seen in Type 1 diabetes patients in all four CD4+ subsets.

Sequenced material consisted of expressed TCRB transcripts (all of the isolated RNA was reverse transcribed). Method: immunoSEQ multiplex PCR; TCRdb's copy keeps in-frame clones and lacks some. Here the sample spans more than 250,000 clones, around 20% being singletons. No antigen is known for these receptors. Sequences were obtained from naive CD4+ T cells from blood. These receptors were collected from a woman aged 40 to 50 with type 1 diabetes.

The CDR3 reads CASSTLAGETGELFF. As DNA, the CDR3 is TGTGCCAGCAGCACACTAGCGGGAGAGACCGGGGAGCTGTTTTTT. The genes are TRBV7-9 and TRBJ2-2; 11 nucleotides match TRBD2. The CDR3 consists of 15 residues. Per germline, CDR1 SEHNR and CDR2 FQNEAQ (reference sequence). V lost 5 bases, J lost 5 bases, and 4 bases stayed unmatched.

The chain couples TRBV5-1 to TRBJ2-7, with D perhaps TRBD1 (5 bases). The CDR3 runs to 13 residues. Germline CDR1 is SGHRS and CDR2 is YFSETQ. V lost 2 bases and J 2 bases, leaving 8 bases between the germline ends. CDR3 region: CASSFQGTYEQYF. Written as DNA, the CDR3 is TGCGCCAGCAGCTTCCAGGGAACCTACGAGCAGTACTTC.

This rearrangement joins TRBV7-2 to TRBJ2-2; D gene uncertain. CDR1 and CDR2 from the germline V gene are SGHTA and FQGNSA. The germline V and J ends were trimmed by 3 bases and 7 bases, with 12 bases remaining between them. CDR3 length: 14 amino acids. The chain's CDR3 is CASSFGAAVGELFF. Here the CDR3 DNA reads TGTGCCAGCAGCTTCGGAGCAGCAGTCGGGGAGCTGTTTTTT.

This clone was counted between two and nine times. V and J are TRBV28 and TRBJ2-2, with D unresolved. CDR1 MDHEN and CDR2 SYDVKM come from the germline V gene. Trimming pared 3 bases from V and 0 bases from J, leaving 5 bases between. This CDR3 is 14 amino acids long. The CDR3 DNA follows: TGTGCCAGCAGTTTGAGTCCGAACACCGGGGAGCTGTTTTTT. This sequence encodes CASSLSPNTGELFF.

J is TRBJ1-2 and V is TRBV2; no reliable D call. Trimming stripped 5 bases from V and 8 bases from J, with 15 bases between. The length of the CDR3 is 13 residues. Germline-derived CDR1 and CDR2 are SNHLY and FYNNEI. The CDR3 sequence: CASSPSWSSGYTF. CDR3 nucleotides: TGTGCCAGCAGTCCCTCTTGGAGCAGCGGCTACACCTTC.

This clone was counted only a few times. The J gene is TRBJ2-5, the V gene TRBV28, with 8 bases that match TRBD1. V was clipped by 6 bases and J by 3 bases; unmatched bases: 12. The germline gives CDR1 MDHEN, CDR2 SYDVKM. There are 16 residues in the CDR3. CDR3 nucleotides: TGTGCCAGCAGCCTCCACGGACAGGGTGGGGAAGAGACCCAGTACTTC. Translating gives CASSLHGQGGEETQYF.

This clone was seen a handful of times. This chain joins TRBV28 and TRBJ2-5; weak D call: TRBD1 (5 bases). V was trimmed by 5 bases and J by 3 bases, leaving 10 bases between them. This CDR3 is 13 amino acids long. Germline V lookup: CDR1 MDHEN, CDR2 SYDVKM. The CDR3 nucleotides are TGTGCCAGCAGTAGGGGCGGTGAAGAGACCCAGTACTTC. Its protein product is CASSRGGEETQYF.

This rearrangement joins TRBV9 to TRBJ1-4, with TRBD1 as a possible D gene (6 bases). This CDR3 region has 14 residues. The V end lost 4 bases, the J end lost 8 bases, and 15 bases lay between the germline ends. Germline CDR1 SGDLS, CDR2 YYNGEE. In nucleotides, the CDR3 is TGTGCCAGCAGCTACAGGGAGCTGGGGGAAAAACTGTTTTTT. This sequence encodes CASSYRELGEKLFF.

V is TRBV14 and J is TRBJ1-1, with TRBD1 identical over 8 bases. The length of the CDR3 is 14 residues. Germline-derived CDR1 and CDR2 are SGHDN and FVKESK. The J segment lost 4 bases and the V segment lost 2 bases, leaving 3 bases of the junction unmatched. The DNA of the CDR3 is TGTGCCAGCAGCCAAATCACAGGGGGCACTGAAGCTTTCTTT. As protein: CASSQITGGTEAFF.

This rearrangement joins TRBV7-3 to TRBJ2-1; 13 bases align to TRBD2. The CDR3 length is 14 residues. Unmatched junction bases numbered 9, after V lost 5 bases and J lost 14 bases. Germline lookup yields CDR1 SGHTA and CDR2 FQGTGA. For the CDR3, the DNA is TGTGCCAGCAGCACCGGGACTAGCGGGACCCCAGAGTTCTTC. Its protein is CASSTGTSGTPEFF.

This chain joins TRBV18 and TRBJ2-1; TRBD1 matches at 9 bases. The germline V gene encodes CDR1 KGHSH and CDR2 LQKENI. The CDR3 has 13 amino acids. V dropped 6 bases and J dropped 14; count of bases not matched to a gene: 11. CDR3 in DNA: TGTGCCAGCTCCCGCGACGAGGACAGGGGAGAGTTCTTC. This gives the protein CASSRDEDRGEFF.

The chain recombines TRBV5-1 with TRBJ2-3; TRBD2 aligns across 8 bases. The CDR3 totals 14 residues. The V gene's germline CDR1 is SGHRS and CDR2 YFSETQ. Trimming at V came to 3 bases and at J to 6 bases, leaving 6 bases not matched to a gene. The CDR3 region is CASSSSAGGDTQYF. For the CDR3, the DNA is TGCGCCAGCAGCTCCTCCGCGGGGGGTGATACGCAGTATTTT.

There are a few counts of this clone. The CDR3 DNA reads TGTGCCAGCATAGATAGCAATCAGCCCCAGCATTTT. Translation gives CASIDSNQPQHF. The genes are TRBV28 and TRBJ1-5; D is unresolved. Germline loops: CDR1 MDHEN, CDR2 SYDVKM. The V end was cut by 7 bases, the J end by 0 bases, with 4 bases between. The CDR3 sequence is 12 residues long.

The CDR3 DNA follows: TGTGCCAGCAGCGTCCAGGGAGGAGTAGAATATGGCTACACCTTC. It translates to CASSVQGGVEYGYTF. The chain uses TRBV9 and TRBJ1-2; tentatively, D is TRBD1 (5 bases). This CDR3 region has 15 residues. Germline CDR1 and CDR2: SGDLS and YYNGEE. V gave up 2 bases and J gave up 5 bases, with 16 bases separating them. The whole variable domain, filled in from reference TRBV9 and TRBJ1-2, reads DSGVTQTPKHLITATGQRVTLRCSPRSGDLSVYWYQQSLDQGLQFLIQYYNGEERAKGNILERFSAQQFPDLHSELNLSSLELGDSALYFCASSVQGGVEYGYTFGSGTRLTVV.

The V gene is TRBV4-3, the J gene TRBJ2-4, with D possibly matching TRBD2 (7 bases). CDR3 length: 16 amino acids. Deletions cut 1 base from V and 6 bases from J, with 16 bases between. Germline V CDR1 and CDR2: LGHNA, YSLEER. The CDR3 loop reads CASSQASTGGANIQYF. For the CDR3, the DNA is TGCGCCAGCAGCCAAGCCTCAACTGGGGGGGCAAACATTCAGTACTTC.

This clone has a handful of counts. This chain uses TRBV2 with TRBJ1-2; TRBD1 aligns across 8 bases. This CDR3 is 14 amino acids long. The V segment lost 6 bases and the J segment 5 bases; nucleotides outside the gene matches: 8. CDR1 is SNHLY and CDR2 is FYNNEI in the germline V gene. For the CDR3, the DNA is TGTGCCAGCAGGGAACGCAGGGGGCTTTATGGCTACACCTTC. Encoded protein: CASRERRGLYGYTF.

This chain links TRBV6-5 with TRBJ1-2; D call uncertain. The CDR3 contains 15 residues. The V end was cut by 6 bases, the J end by 4 bases, with 18 bases between. Germline CDR1 reads MNHEY; CDR2 reads SVGAGI. The CDR3 spells CASSSTKFTGYGYTF. Written as DNA, the CDR3 is TGTGCCAGCAGCTCCACCAAATTCACCGGCTATGGCTACACCTTC.

The V gene is TRBV28, the J gene TRBJ2-7; 12 bases map to TRBD2. The trim removed 5 bases at V and 1 base at J, leaving 3 bases unmatched. CDR3 length equals 15 residues. Germline CDR1 reads MDHEN; CDR2 reads SYDVKM. The CDR3 protein is CASSLGLAGSYEQYF. CDR3 sequence (DNA): TGTGCCAGCAGTCTCGGACTAGCGGGGTCCTACGAGCAGTACTTC.

The rearrangement uses TRBV29-1 and TRBJ2-3; 8 positions match TRBD2. Trimming took 1 base from V and 1 from J; bases not matched to a gene: 1. This CDR3 region has 14 residues. CDR1 and CDR2 (germline): SQVTM, ANQGSEA. CDR3 nucleotide sequence: TGCAGCGTTGAAGGGACTAGCCGCACAGATACGCAGTATTTT. It specifies CSVEGTSRTDTQYF.

The table lists this clone with a few counts. CDR3 residues: CASIGVQGGSPLHF. Here the CDR3 DNA reads TGTGCCAGCATTGGGGTTCAGGGCGGATCACCCCTCCACTTT. The chain is built from TRBV6-6 and TRBJ1-6; D perhaps matches TRBD1 (5 bases). The V gene lost 7 bases and the J gene lost 10 bases, with 17 bases spanning the gap. CDR1 is MNHNY and CDR2 is SVGAGI in the germline V gene (reference sequence). The CDR3 contains 14 residues.

The V and J genes are TRBV29-1 and TRBJ2-1, with 12 bases matching TRBD2. The V gene's germline CDR1 is SQVTM and CDR2 ANQGSEA. The J segment lost 9 bases and the V segment lost 4 bases, leaving 16 bases of the junction unmatched. The CDR3 sequence is 17 residues long. DNA for the CDR3: TGCAGCGTTGTGGGAGTCCGGACTAGCGGGGCGAGGAGTGAGCAGTTCTTC. This codes for CSVVGVRTSGARSEQFF.

The chain links TRBV27 to TRBJ1-2; 8 bases match TRBD1. V lost 6 bases and J lost 3; bases outside the gene matches: 6. The CDR3 covers 14 residues. The germline V gene encodes CDR1 MNHEY and CDR2 SMNVEV (reference sequence). The CDR3 spells CASSHRGQDYGYTF. CDR3 DNA sequence: TGTGCCAGCAGCCATAGGGGACAGGACTATGGCTACACCTTC.

The rearrangement uses TRBV4-3 and TRBJ1-3; D remains ambiguous. CDR3 size: 15 residues. The germline V gene encodes CDR1 LGHNA and CDR2 YSLEER. Trimming cost V 0 bases and J 4 bases, with 10 bases left between them. The CDR3: CASSQEFRTGNTIYF. The CDR3 DNA is TGCGCCAGCAGCCAAGAATTCAGAACCGGAAACACCATATATTTT.

This clone was seen more than once but under ten times. The chain carries TRBV19 and TRBJ2-7; a possible D gene is TRBD1 (5 bases). The CDR3 runs to 13 residues. V dropped 4 bases and J dropped 0 bases, with 7 bases sitting between them. The germline gives CDR1 LNHDA, CDR2 SQIVND (reference sequence). The CDR3 nucleotides are TGTGCCAGTAGTAGAACAGGCTCCTACGAGCAGTACTTC. This gives the protein CASSRTGSYEQYF.